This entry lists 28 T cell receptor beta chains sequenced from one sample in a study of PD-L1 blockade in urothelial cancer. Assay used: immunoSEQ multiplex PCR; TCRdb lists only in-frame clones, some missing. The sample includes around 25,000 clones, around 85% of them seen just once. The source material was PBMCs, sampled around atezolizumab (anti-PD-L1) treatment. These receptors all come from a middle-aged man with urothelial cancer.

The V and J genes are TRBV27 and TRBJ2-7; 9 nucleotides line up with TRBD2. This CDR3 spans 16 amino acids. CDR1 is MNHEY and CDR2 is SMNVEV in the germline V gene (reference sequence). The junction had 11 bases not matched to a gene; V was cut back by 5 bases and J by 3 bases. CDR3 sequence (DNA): TGTGCCAGCAGTCCCCTCGGAGTAGCGGGAGTCTACGAGCAGTACTTC. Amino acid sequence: CASSPLGVAGVYEQYF.

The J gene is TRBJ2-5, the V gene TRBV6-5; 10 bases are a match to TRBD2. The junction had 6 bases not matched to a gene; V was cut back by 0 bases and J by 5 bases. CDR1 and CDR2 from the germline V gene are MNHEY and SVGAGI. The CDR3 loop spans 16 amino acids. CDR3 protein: CASSYSYSGGLETQYF. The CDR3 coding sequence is TGTGCCAGCAGTTACTCGTATAGCGGGGGGTTGGAGACCCAGTACTTC.

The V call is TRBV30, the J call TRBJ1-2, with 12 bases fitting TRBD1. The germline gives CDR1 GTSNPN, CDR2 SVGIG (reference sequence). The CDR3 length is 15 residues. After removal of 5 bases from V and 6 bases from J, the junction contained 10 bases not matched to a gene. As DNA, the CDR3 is TGTGCCTGGGTTCAATCCGGGACAGGGGGCAATGGCTACACCTTC. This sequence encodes CAWVQSGTGGNGYTF.

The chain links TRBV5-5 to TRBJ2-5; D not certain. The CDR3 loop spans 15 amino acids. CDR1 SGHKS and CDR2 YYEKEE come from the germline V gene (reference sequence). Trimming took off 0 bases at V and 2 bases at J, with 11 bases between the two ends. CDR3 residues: CASSLAVRLQETQYF. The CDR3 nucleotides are TGTGCCAGCAGCTTGGCCGTCAGGTTACAAGAGACCCAGTACTTC.

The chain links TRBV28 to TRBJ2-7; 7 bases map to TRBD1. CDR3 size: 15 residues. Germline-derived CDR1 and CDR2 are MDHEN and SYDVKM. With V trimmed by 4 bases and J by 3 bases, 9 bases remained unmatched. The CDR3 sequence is CASSSTGERSYEQYF. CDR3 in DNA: TGTGCCAGCAGTTCCACAGGGGAGAGAAGCTACGAGCAGTACTTC.

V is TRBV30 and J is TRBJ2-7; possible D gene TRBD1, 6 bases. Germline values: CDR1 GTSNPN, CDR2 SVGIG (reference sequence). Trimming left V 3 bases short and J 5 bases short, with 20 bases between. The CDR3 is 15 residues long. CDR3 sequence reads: CAWRKQGPRVNEQYF. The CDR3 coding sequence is TGTGCCTGGAGGAAACAGGGTCCTCGGGTGAACGAGCAGTACTTC.

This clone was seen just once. The CDR3: CAWNSGSSDTQYF. CDR3 nucleotide sequence: TGTGCCTGGAATTCCGGGTCCTCAGATACGCAGTATTTT. The chain couples TRBV30 to TRBJ2-3; D call uncertain. The CDR3 totals 13 residues. V was trimmed by 4 bases and J by 4 bases, leaving 12 bases between them. Germline V gene sequence: CDR1 GTSNPN, CDR2 SVGIG (reference sequence).

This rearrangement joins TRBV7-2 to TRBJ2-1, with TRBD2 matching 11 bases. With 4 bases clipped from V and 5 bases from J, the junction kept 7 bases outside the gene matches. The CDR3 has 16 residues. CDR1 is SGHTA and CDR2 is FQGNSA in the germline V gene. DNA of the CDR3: TGTGCCAGCAGCTCGCTAACTAGCGGGAGAAACAATGAGCAGTTCTTC. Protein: CASSSLTSGRNNEQFF.

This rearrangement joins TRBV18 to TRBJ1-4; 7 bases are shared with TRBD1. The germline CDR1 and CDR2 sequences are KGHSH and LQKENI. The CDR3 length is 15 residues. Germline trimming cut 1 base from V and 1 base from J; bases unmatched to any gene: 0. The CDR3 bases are TGTGCCAGCTCACCACGGGACAGAACTAATGAAAAACTGTTTTTT. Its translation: CASSPRDRTNEKLFF.

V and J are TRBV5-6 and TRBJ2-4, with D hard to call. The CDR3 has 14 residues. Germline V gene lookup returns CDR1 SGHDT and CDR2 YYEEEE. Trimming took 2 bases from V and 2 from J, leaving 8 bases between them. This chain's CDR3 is CASSLPGTKNIQYF. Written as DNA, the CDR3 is TGTGCCAGCAGCTTACCGGGTACCAAAAACATTCAGTACTTC.

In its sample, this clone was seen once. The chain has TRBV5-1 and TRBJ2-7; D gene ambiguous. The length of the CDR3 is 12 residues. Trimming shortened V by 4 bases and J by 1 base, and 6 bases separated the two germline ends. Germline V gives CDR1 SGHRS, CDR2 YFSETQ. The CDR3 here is CASSVSSYEQYF. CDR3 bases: TGCGCCAGCAGCGTCTCTTCCTACGAGCAGTACTTC.

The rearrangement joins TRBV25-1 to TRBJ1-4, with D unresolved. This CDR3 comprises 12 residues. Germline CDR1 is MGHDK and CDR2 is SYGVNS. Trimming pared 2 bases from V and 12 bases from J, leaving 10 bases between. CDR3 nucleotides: TGTGCCAGCAGTGAAGGGCCCGAAGAACTGTTTTTT. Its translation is CASSEGPEELFF. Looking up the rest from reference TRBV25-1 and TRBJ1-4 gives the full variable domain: EADIYQTPRYLVIGTGKKITLECSQTMGHDKMYWYQQDPGMELHLIHYSYGVNSTEKGDLSSESTVSRIRTEHFPLTLESARPSHTSQYLCASSEGPEELFFGSGTQLSVL.

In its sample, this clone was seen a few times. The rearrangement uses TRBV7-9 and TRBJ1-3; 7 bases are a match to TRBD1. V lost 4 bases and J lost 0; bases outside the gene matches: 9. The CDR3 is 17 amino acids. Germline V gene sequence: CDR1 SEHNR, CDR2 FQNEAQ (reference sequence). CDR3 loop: CASSSGTDVPSGNTIYF. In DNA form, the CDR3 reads TGTGCCAGCAGCTCCGGGACAGACGTCCCCTCTGGAAACACCATATATTTT. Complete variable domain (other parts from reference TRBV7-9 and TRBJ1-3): DTGVSQNPRHKITKRGQNVTFRCDPISEHNRLYWYRQTLGQGPEFLTYFQNEAQLEKSRLLSDRFSAERPKGSFSTLEIQRTEQGDSAMYLCASSSGTDVPSGNTIYFGEGSWLTVV.

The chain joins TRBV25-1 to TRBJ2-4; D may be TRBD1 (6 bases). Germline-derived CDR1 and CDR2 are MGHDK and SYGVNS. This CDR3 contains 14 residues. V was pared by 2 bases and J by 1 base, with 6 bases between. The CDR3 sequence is CASSERGAKNIQYF. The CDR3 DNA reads TGTGCCAGCAGTGAAAGGGGGGCCAAAAACATTCAGTACTTC.

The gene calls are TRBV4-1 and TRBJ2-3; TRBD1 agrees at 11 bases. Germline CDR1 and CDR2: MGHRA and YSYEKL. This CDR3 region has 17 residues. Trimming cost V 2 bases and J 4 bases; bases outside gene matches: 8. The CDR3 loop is CASSQNYGDRGADTQYF. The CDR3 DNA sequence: TGCGCCAGCAGCCAAAACTATGGGGACAGGGGGGCAGATACGCAGTATTTT.

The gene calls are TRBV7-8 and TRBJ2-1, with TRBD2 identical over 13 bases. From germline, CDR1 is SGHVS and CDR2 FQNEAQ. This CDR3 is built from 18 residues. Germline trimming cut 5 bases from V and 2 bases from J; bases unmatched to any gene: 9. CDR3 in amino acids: CASSPGLAGDGAYNEQFF. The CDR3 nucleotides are TGTGCCAGCAGCCCCGGACTAGCGGGGGACGGAGCCTACAATGAGCAGTTCTTC.

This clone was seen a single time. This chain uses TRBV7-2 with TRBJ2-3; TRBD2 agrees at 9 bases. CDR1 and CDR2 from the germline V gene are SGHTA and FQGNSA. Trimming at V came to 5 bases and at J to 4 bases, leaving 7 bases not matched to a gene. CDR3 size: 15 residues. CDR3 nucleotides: TGTGCCAGCAGCATTATAGCGGGAGCGGCAGATACGCAGTATTTT. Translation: CASSIIAGAADTQYF.

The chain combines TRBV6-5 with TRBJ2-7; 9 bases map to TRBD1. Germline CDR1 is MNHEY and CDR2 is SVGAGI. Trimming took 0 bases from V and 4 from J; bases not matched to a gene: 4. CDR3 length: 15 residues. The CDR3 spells CASSYSGQGSYEQYF. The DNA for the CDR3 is TGTGCCAGCAGTTACTCGGGACAGGGTTCTTACGAGCAGTACTTC.

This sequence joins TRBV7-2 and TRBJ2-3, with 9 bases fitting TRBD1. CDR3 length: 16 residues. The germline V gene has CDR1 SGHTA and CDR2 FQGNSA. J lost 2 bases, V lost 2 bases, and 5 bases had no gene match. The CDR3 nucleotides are TGTGCCAGCAGCTTATTGGGACAGGGAGCCACAGATACGCAGTATTTT. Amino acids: CASSLLGQGATDTQYF.

CDR3 DNA: TGTGCCAGCAGTGGACTAGCGGAAAACAATGAGCAGTTCTTC. Protein sequence: CASSGLAENNEQFF. The chain couples TRBV6-5 to TRBJ2-1; 10 bases are a match to TRBD2. V dropped 5 bases and J dropped 5; count of bases not matched to a gene: 3. The germline V gene encodes CDR1 MNHEY and CDR2 SVGAGI. This CDR3 region has 14 residues.

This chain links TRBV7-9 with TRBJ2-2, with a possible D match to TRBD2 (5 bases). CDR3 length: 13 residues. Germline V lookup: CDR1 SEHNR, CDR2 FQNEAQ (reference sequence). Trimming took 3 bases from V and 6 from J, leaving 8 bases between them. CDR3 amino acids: CASSFPRAGELFF. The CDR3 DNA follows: TGTGCCAGCAGCTTTCCGCGGGCCGGGGAGCTGTTTTTT.

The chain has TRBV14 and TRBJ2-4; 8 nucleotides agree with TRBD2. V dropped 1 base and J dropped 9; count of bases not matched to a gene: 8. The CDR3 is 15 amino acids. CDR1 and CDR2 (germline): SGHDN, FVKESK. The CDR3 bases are TGTGCCAGCAGCCAAGGCGGACTAGCTGGAGGCATTCAGTACTTC. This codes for CASSQGGLAGGIQYF.

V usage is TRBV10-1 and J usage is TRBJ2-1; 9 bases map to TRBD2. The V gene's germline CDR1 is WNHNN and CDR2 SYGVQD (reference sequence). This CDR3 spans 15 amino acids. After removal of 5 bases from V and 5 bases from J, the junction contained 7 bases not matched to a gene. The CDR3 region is CASSPSLAGNNEQFF. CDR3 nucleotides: TGCGCCAGCAGTCCATCCCTAGCGGGGAACAATGAGCAGTTCTTC.

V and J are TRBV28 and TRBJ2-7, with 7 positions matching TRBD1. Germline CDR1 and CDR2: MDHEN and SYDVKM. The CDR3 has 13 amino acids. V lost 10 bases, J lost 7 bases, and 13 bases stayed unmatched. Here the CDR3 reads CAIRGRGLGEQYF. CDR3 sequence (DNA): TGTGCCATCAGGGGCAGGGGGTTGGGGGAGCAGTACTTC.

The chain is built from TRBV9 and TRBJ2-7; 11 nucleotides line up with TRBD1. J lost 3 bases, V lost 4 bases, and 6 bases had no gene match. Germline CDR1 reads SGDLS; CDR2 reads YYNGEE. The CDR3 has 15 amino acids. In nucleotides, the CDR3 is TGTGCCAGCAGCTACTCGGGACAGGGGGTCTACGAGCAGTACTTC. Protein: CASSYSGQGVYEQYF. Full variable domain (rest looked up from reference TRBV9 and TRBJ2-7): DSGVTQTPKHLITATGQRVTLRCSPRSGDLSVYWYQQSLDQGLQFLIQYYNGEERAKGNILERFSAQQFPDLHSELNLSSLELGDSALYFCASSYSGQGVYEQYFGPGTRLTVT.

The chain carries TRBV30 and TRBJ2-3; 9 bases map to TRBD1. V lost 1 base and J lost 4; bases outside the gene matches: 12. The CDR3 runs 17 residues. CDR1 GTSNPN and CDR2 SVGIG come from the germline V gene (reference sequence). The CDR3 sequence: CAWSATGTGFLADTQYF. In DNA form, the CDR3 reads TGTGCCTGGAGTGCAACCGGGACAGGGTTTTTGGCAGATACGCAGTATTTT.

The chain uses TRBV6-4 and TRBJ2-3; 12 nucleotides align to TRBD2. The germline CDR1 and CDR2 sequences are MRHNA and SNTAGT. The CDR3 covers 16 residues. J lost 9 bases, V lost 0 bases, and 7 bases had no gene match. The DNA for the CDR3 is TGTGCCAGCAGTGACTCGACTAGCGGGGGCTTAGGGACGCAGTATTTT. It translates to CASSDSTSGGLGTQYF.

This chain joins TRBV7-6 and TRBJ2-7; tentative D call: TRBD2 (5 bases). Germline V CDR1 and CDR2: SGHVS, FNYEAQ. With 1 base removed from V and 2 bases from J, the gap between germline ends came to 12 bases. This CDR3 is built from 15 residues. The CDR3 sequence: CASSLDTGFTYEQYF. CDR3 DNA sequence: TGTGCCAGCAGCTTAGACACGGGATTTACCTACGAGCAGTACTTC.